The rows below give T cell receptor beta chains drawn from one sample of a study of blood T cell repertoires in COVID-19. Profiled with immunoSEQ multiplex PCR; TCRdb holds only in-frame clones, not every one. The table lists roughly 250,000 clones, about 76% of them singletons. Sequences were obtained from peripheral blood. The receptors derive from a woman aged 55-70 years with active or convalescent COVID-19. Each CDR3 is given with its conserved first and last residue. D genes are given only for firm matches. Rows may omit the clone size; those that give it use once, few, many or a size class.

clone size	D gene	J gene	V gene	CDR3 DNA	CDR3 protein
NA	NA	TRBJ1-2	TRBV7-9	TGTGCCAGCCAGGAGGGATACACCTTC	CASQEGYTF
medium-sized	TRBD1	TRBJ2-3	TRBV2	TGTGCCAGCAGCAGGTGGACAGGGACCACAGATACGCAGTATTTT	CASSRWTGTTDTQYF
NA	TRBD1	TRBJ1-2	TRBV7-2	TGTGCCAGCAGCTTATTGGCCAGGGGGGATGGCTACACCTTC	CASSLLARGDGYTF
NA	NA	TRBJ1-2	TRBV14	TGTGCCAGCAGCCAAGGAACCCCGGGGAGGGGCTATGGCTACACCTTC	CASSQGTPGRGYGYTF
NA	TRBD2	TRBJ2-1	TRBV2	TGTGCCAGCAGTGAAGGGTCGAGCGGGGGATACTACAATGAGCAGTTCTTC	CASSEGSSGGYYNEQFF
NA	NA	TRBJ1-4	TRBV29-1	TGCAGCGTTGGGGTGGCAGGGGACGTAAAACTGTTTTTT	CSVGVAGDVKLFF
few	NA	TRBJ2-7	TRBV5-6	TGTGCCAGCAGCAAACAGGGCCCCTCCTACGAGCAGTACTTC	CASSKQGPSYEQYF
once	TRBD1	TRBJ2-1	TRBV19	TGTGCCAGTAGTGACCCGGGACAGGGTCTTCACAATGAGCAGTTCTTC	CASSDPGQGLHNEQFF
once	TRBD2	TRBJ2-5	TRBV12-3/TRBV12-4	TGTGCCAGCAGTTTAGCCGGGGGGGAGACCCAGTACTTC	CASSLAGGETQYF
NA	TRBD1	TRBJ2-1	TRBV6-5	TGTGCCAGCAAAGCCGGGACAGGGGGCTACAATGAGCAGTTCTTC	CASKAGTGGYNEQFF
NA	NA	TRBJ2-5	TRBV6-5	TGTGCCAGCATCCGGGTTCAAGAGACCCAGTACTTC	CASIRVQETQYF
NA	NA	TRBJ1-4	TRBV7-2	TGTGCCAGCAGCTTAGGGGGGGCGGGAGCTAATGAAAAACTGTTTTTT	CASSLGGAGANEKLFF
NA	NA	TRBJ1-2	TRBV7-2	TGTGCCAGCAGCTTACGGGCAGGGCCAAACTATGGCTACACCTTC	CASSLRAGPNYGYTF
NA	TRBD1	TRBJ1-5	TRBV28	TGTGCCAGCAGTTCTGACAGGGGGCGCGGGCAGCCCCAGCATTTT	CASSSDRGRGQPQHF
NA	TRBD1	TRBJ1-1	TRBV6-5	TGTGCCAGCAGTTACCCAGGGGGAGCTGAAGCTTTCTTT	CASSYPGGAEAFF
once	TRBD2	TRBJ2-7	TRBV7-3	TGTGCCAGCAGCCAAATAGCGGGACCAATGGGGGAGCAGTACTTC	CASSQIAGPMGEQYF
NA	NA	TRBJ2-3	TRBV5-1	TGCGCCAGCTCCCTGGAGGGGGGGCCCTACCAAGATACGCAGTATTTT	CASSLEGGPYQDTQYF
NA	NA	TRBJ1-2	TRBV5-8	TGTGCCAGCAGCCCGCGCGGGGAGTATGGCTACACCTTC	CASSPRGEYGYTF
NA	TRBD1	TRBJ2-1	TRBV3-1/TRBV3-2	TGTGCCAGCAGCCTCACCGACAGGGGGAATGAGCAGTTCTTC	CASSLTDRGNEQFF
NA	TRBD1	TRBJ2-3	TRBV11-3	TGTGCCAGCAGCTTAGGGACAGGGTGGGATACGCAGTATTTT	CASSLGTGWDTQYF
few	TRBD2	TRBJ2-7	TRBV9	TGTGCCAGCAGCGGAGGCTCTAGCGGGGGGGCCTACGAGCAGTACTTC	CASSGGSSGGAYEQYF
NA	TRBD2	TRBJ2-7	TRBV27	TGTGCCAGCAGTTTATCTCCGGGGGGGGTTTCTCAGGTTGAGCAGTACTTC	CASSLSPGGVSQVEQYF
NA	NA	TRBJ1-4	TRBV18	TGTGCCAGCTCCCCCCAGCGGTATCTGACTGAAAAACTGTTTTTT	CASSPQRYLTEKLFF
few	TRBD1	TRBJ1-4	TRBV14	TGTGCCAGCAGCCGGTGGACAGGCCCAAAACTGTTTTTT	CASSRWTGPKLFF
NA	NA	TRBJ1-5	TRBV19	TGTGCCAGTAGTATGGATGGGGGCTGGAGCAATCAGCCCCAGCATTTT	CASSMDGGWSNQPQHF
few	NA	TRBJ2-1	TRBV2	TGTGCCAGCACGGGGTTCCGCGAGCAGTTCTTC	CASTGFREQFF
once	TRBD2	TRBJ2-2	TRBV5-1	TGCGCCAGCAGTTCCCTAGCGGGGGCAACGAACACCGGGGAGCTGTTTTTT	CASSSLAGATNTGELFF
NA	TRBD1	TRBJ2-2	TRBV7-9	TGTGCCAGCAGCTTAGTGGACAGGGAATCCGGGGAGCTGTTTTTT	CASSLVDRESGELFF
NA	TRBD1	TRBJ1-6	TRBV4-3	TGCGCCAGCAGCTCGGGACAGGTTTCTTCGCCCCTCCACTTT	CASSSGQVSSPLHF
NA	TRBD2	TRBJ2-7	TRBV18	TGTGCCAGCTCACTGGGCGGGGGATCTTACGAGCAGTACTTC	CASSLGGGSYEQYF
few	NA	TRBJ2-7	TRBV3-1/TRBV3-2	TGTGCCAGCAGCCAAGACTCGACAGTCTACGAGCAGTACTTC	CASSQDSTVYEQYF
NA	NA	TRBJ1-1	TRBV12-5	TGTGCTAGTGGTTTGCAGGTTGAGGACAGAGCTTTCTTT	CASGLQVEDRAFF
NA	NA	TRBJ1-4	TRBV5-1	TGCGCCAGCAGCGCGGGAGGGCAGGGGTCAGAAAAACTGTTTTTT	CASSAGGQGSEKLFF
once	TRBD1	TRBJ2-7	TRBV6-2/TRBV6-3	TGTGCCAGCAGTTACGACAGGGTCACCTACGAGCAGTACTTC	CASSYDRVTYEQYF
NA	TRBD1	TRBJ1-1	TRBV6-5	TGTGCCAGCAGTCCACAGGGGACGCTGGCCACTGAAGCTTTCTTT	CASSPQGTLATEAFF
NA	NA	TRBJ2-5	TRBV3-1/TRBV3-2	TGTGCCAGCAGCAACCGGGAGACCCAGTACTTC	CASSNRETQYF
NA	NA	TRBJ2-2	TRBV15	TGTGCCACCAGCATCTCGAACACCGGGGAGCTGTTTTTT	CATSISNTGELFF
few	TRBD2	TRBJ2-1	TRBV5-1	TGCGCCAGCAGCGCCCGACTAGCGGGGGGGTACAATGAGCAGTTCTTC	CASSARLAGGYNEQFF
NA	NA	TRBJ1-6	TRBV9	TGTGCCAGCAGCGCCCAATCTGGAGCCGCAAATTCACCCCTCCACTTT	CASSAQSGAANSPLHF
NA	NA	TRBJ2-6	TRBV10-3	TGTGCCATCAGTGACTCAGGGTCTGGGGCCAACGTCCTGACTTTC	CAISDSGSGANVLTF
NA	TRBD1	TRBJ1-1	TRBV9	TGTGCCAGCAGCCCGGAGGGGGGCCTCAGGGGGCGGCACACTGAAGCTTTCTTT	CASSPEGGLRGRHTEAFF
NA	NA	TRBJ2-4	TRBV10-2	TGCGCCAGCAGTGAGCGCCAGGGTGGTAGCATTCAGTACTTC	CASSERQGGSIQYF
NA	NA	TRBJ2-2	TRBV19	TGTGCCAGTACCGTGGGGCAGGACACCGGGGAGCTGTTTTTT	CASTVGQDTGELFF
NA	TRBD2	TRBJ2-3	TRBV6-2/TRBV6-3	TGTGCCAGCAGTTACTCGAACGGCGGGGGTGCAGATACGCAGTATTTT	CASSYSNGGGADTQYF